This record concerns one T cell receptor (beta chain) sequence. Antigen unknown. Trimming cost V 1 base and J 5 bases; bases outside gene matches: 5. Germline CDR1 reads SGHVS; CDR2 reads FQNEAQ. This CDR3 is 15 amino acids long. This sample is drawn from a study of radiation and T cells in renal cell carcinoma. Findings of the study overall: Dominant CDR3 motifs were more common in irradiated tumors than controls. Tumor samples were small regions of 0.9 to 1 g. Baseline intratumoral clonotype presence is unknown without pretreatment biopsies.

The data were produced by immunoSEQ multiplex PCR, yet TCRdb's version contains in-frame clones alone and is incomplete. In the table there are about 18,000 clones, about 50% of which are singletons. Indicated treatment: 15 Gy SBRT to primary tumor, nephrectomy 4 weeks later. Nephrectomy followed 15 Gy stereotactic body radiation by 4 weeks. This specimen consisted of tumor tissue, obtained from a patient whose treatment included radiotherapy and nephrectomy. This TCR came from a man between 50 and 59 years old with renal cell carcinoma. V gene TRBV7-8 combines with J gene TRBJ2-5; 9 bases fit TRBD2. The CDR3 bases are TGTGCCAGCAGCTTAGAGGTAGCGGGAGTGGAGACCCAGTACTTC. Translating gives CASSLEVAGVETQYF.